Shown below are 27 T cell receptor beta chains from a single sample sequenced in a study of T cell changes during pregnancy in multiple sclerosis. Produced via immunoSEQ multiplex PCR; TCRdb's table is partial and in-frame only. The sample records about 31,000 clones, about 93% being singletons. Sequencing used CD4+ T cells from peripheral blood mononuclear cells, obtained in the second trimester of pregnancy. The receptors were gathered from a female donor with multiple sclerosis, enrolled in a pregnancy study.

DNA for the CDR3: TGCGCCAGCAGCTTGGGACTAGCGGGAGCGACAGATACGCAGTATTTT. Its protein is CASSLGLAGATDTQYF. V is TRBV5-1 and J is TRBJ2-3, with 12 bases matching TRBD2. J was trimmed by 3 bases and V by 0 bases; bases with no gene match: 2. The V gene's germline CDR1 is SGHRS and CDR2 YFSETQ. The CDR3 contains 16 residues.

The V call is TRBV2, the J call TRBJ1-4; D perhaps matches TRBD1 (5 bases). The CDR3 is 16 residues long. Germline V gives CDR1 SNHLY, CDR2 FYNNEI. Trimming left V 5 bases short and J 2 bases short, with 15 bases between. The chain's CDR3 is CASSRQGRFTNEKLFF. In DNA form, the CDR3 reads TGTGCCAGCAGTCGTCAGGGTCGGTTCACTAATGAAAAACTGTTTTTT.

This clone was picked up one time. V is TRBV9 and J is TRBJ2-5; 10 bases are a match to TRBD2. V dropped 0 bases and J dropped 5; count of bases not matched to a gene: 10. This CDR3 contains 17 residues. Germline V gene lookup returns CDR1 SGDLS and CDR2 YYNGEE. The CDR3 loop is CASSVGTLNSGRETQYF. CDR3 DNA: TGTGCCAGCAGCGTAGGAACCCTGAATAGCGGGAGGGAGACCCAGTACTTC.

The rearrangement joins TRBV5-1 to TRBJ2-7; D possibly corresponds to TRBD2 (6 bases). Germline V gene lookup returns CDR1 SGHRS and CDR2 YFSETQ. The CDR3 loop spans 12 amino acids. V gave up 4 bases and J gave up 5 bases, with 10 bases separating them. The CDR3 sequence is CASSRDWNEQYF. The CDR3 region has the DNA TGCGCCAGCAGCAGGGACTGGAACGAGCAGTACTTC. Based on the CDR3 plus reference TRBV5-1 and TRBJ2-7, the full variable domain is KAGVTQTPRYLIKTRGQQVTLSCSPISGHRSVSWYQQTPGQGLQFLFEYFSETQRNKGNFPGRFSGRQFSNSRSEMNVSTLELGDSALYLCASSRDWNEQYFGPGTRLTVT.

The chain links TRBV6-1 to TRBJ1-2; D is uncertain. The CDR3 runs 13 residues. The V and J ends lost 7 bases and 2 bases respectively, with 11 bases between them. The germline V gene has CDR1 MNHNS and CDR2 SASEGT. CDR3 residues: CASNRGYNYGYTF. The CDR3 DNA reads as TGTGCCAGCAATCGGGGTTACAACTATGGCTACACCTTC.

The DNA of the CDR3 is TGTGCCAGCAGGATCGGGAGGGCCAGGGGCGAGCAGTTCTTC. It translates to CASRIGRARGEQFF. V and J are TRBV28 and TRBJ2-1; TRBD2 agrees at 8 bases. V shed 6 bases and J 10 bases; nucleotides not matched to a gene: 11. CDR3 length: 14 residues. CDR1 MDHEN and CDR2 SYDVKM come from the germline V gene.

The genes are TRBV15 and TRBJ2-2, with 13 bases that match TRBD2. CDR1 and CDR2 (germline): LNHNV, YYDKDF (reference sequence). V trimming: 2 bases; J trimming: 5 bases; junction bases outside the gene matches: 5. The CDR3 sequence is 17 residues long. CDR3 sequence: CATSRRLGLAGTGELFF. CDR3 bases: TGTGCCACCAGCAGAAGGCTGGGACTAGCGGGGACCGGGGAGCTGTTTTTT.

This chain links TRBV19 with TRBJ2-6; D is perhaps TRBD2 (6 bases). Germline CDR1 reads LNHDA; CDR2 reads SQIVND (reference sequence). V was cut by 5 bases and J by 1 base, with 6 bases left in between. CDR3 length: 14 amino acids. CDR3 DNA sequence: TGTGCCAGTAGTGGGGGGTCTGGGGCCAACGTCCTGACTTTC. Protein product: CASSGGSGANVLTF.

The J gene is TRBJ1-2, the V gene TRBV5-1; D not certain. Germline CDR1 reads SGHRS; CDR2 reads YFSETQ. The length of the CDR3 is 14 residues. The V and J ends lost 0 bases and 10 bases respectively, with 16 bases between them. The CDR3 coding sequence is TGCGCCAGCAGCTTGGAGCCGGGAAAGGGCGTCTACACCTTC. Its translation: CASSLEPGKGVYTF.

The gene calls are TRBV18 and TRBJ2-2; D may be TRBD1 (6 bases). With 6 bases removed from V and 3 bases from J, the gap between germline ends came to 17 bases. CDR1 KGHSH and CDR2 LQKENI come from the germline V gene. The CDR3 totals 16 residues. CDR3 nucleotides: TGTGCCAGCTCCCCCCTTGGTGGGGGCCACACCGGGGAGCTGTTTTTT. It translates to CASSPLGGGHTGELFF.

The chain couples TRBV6-1 to TRBJ1-2, with no clear D. The germline V gene encodes CDR1 MNHNS and CDR2 SASEGT. V was pared by 2 bases and J by 8 bases, with 15 bases between. The CDR3 is 14 amino acids. The CDR3 DNA reads TGTGCCAGCAGTGAATTGGTGGACTCGGGGGGCTACACCTTC. This encodes CASSELVDSGGYTF.

The rearrangement links TRBV28 to TRBJ2-4; possibly TRBD2 for D (7 bases). Looked up from germline, CDR1 is MDHEN and CDR2 is SYDVKM. V dropped 2 bases and J dropped 8 bases, with 19 bases sitting between them. The CDR3 spans 16 residues. CDR3: CASSLRMGGAYDIQYF. The CDR3 DNA reads TGTGCCAGCAGTTTACGTATGGGGGGGGCTTATGACATTCAGTACTTC.

The rearrangement links TRBV2 to TRBJ2-1, with D tentatively TRBD2 (6 bases). The length of the CDR3 is 14 residues. Trimming left V 1 base short and J 9 bases short, with 13 bases between. CDR1 and CDR2 from the germline V gene are SNHLY and FYNNEI. CDR3 in amino acids: CASSEELASGEQFF. DNA of the CDR3: TGTGCCAGCAGTGAAGAACTAGCTTCGGGTGAGCAGTTCTTC.

The chain employs TRBV6-1 and TRBJ2-5; 9 bases agree with TRBD1. This CDR3 has 14 amino acids. J lost 5 bases, V lost 6 bases, and 7 bases had no gene match. CDR1 and CDR2 (germline): MNHNS, SASEGT. This CDR3 reads CASRSRTGAETQYF. CDR3 coding DNA: TGTGCCAGCAGATCCCGGACAGGGGCTGAGACCCAGTACTTC.

The V and J genes are TRBV7-8 and TRBJ2-7; 11 bases agree with TRBD2. The CDR3 has 18 amino acids. Unmatched junction bases numbered 11, after V lost 1 base and J lost 3 bases. CDR1 is SGHVS and CDR2 is FQNEAQ in the germline V gene. The chain's CDR3 is CASSLVGLGTSGRYEQYF. CDR3 in DNA: TGTGCCAGCAGCTTAGTAGGGCTCGGGACTAGCGGCCGCTACGAGCAGTACTTC.

The chain links TRBV6-1 to TRBJ1-2; no clear D gene. This CDR3 contains 14 residues. The germline CDR1 and CDR2 sequences are MNHNS and SASEGT. Trimming pared 3 bases from V and 1 base from J, leaving 9 bases between. The CDR3 is CASSDTKLNYGYTF. CDR3 sequence (DNA): TGTGCCAGCAGTGATACCAAGCTTAACTATGGCTACACCTTC.

This sequence joins TRBV7-6 and TRBJ2-7; 10 bases agree with TRBD2. Germline CDR1 is SGHVS and CDR2 is FNYEAQ. There are 19 residues in the CDR3. V lost 7 bases and J lost 7; bases outside the gene matches: 25. The CDR3 here is CASTLGVAEGLAGVFEQYF. The CDR3 nucleotides are TGTGCCAGCACTCTAGGGGTCGCGGAGGGGCTAGCGGGAGTATTTGAGCAGTACTTC.

Points on this clone: Other DNA sequences in the sample encode the same CDR3. V is TRBV7-9 and J is TRBJ2-3; a possible D gene is TRBD2 (6 bases). CDR3 length equals 15 residues. V dropped 5 bases and J dropped 0 bases, with 12 bases sitting between them. Germline CDR1 and CDR2: SEHNR and FQNEAQ (reference sequence). CDR3 nucleotides: TGTGCCAGCAGCCTAGAGGGGACTAGCACAGATACGCAGTATTTT. Its translation: CASSLEGTSTDTQYF.

The chain links TRBV18 to TRBJ1-1, with D perhaps matching TRBD1 (6 bases). The ends were cut back, 6 bases at V and 1 base at J, with 9 bases in the middle. This CDR3 contains 13 residues. CDR1 KGHSH and CDR2 LQKENI come from the germline V gene. The CDR3 DNA reads as TGTGCCAGCTCCCGACAGGAGAACACTGAAGCTTTCTTT. Its translation: CASSRQENTEAFF.

The V call is TRBV5-1, the J call TRBJ2-7; tentative D call: TRBD2 (5 bases). This CDR3 comprises 14 residues. CDR1 and CDR2 (germline): SGHRS, YFSETQ. The ends were cut back, 4 bases at V and 2 bases at J, with 13 bases in the middle. CDR3 amino acids: CASSRGVIAYEQYF. The DNA for the CDR3 is TGCGCCAGCAGCCGGGGAGTGATCGCCTACGAGCAGTACTTC.

This clone was seen more than once but under ten times. This chain links TRBV7-9 with TRBJ1-5, with TRBD1 as a possible D gene (5 bases). This CDR3 is built from 13 residues. The germline CDR1 and CDR2 sequences are SEHNR and FQNEAQ (reference sequence). Deletions cut 5 bases from V and 8 bases from J, with 13 bases between. CDR3 loop: CASSGGAEEPQHF. The CDR3 DNA follows: TGTGCCAGCAGCGGCGGGGCCGAGGAGCCCCAGCATTTT.

The rearrangement uses TRBV6-1 and TRBJ2-3; D gene uncertain. Germline CDR1 reads MNHNS; CDR2 reads SASEGT. V gave up 6 bases and J gave up 2 bases, with 12 bases separating them. This CDR3 is 14 amino acids long. Written as DNA, the CDR3 is TGTGCCAGCAGCCCGACTCGATTCACAGATACGCAGTATTTT. Encoded protein: CASSPTRFTDTQYF.

The chain couples TRBV19 to TRBJ1-2; 10 positions match TRBD1. The V segment lost 5 bases and the J segment 3 bases; nucleotides outside the gene matches: 6. The CDR3 spans 15 residues. Germline loops: CDR1 LNHDA, CDR2 SQIVND (reference sequence). As DNA, the CDR3 is TGTGCCAGTAGTCTCCGACAGGGGGCTGACTATGGCTACACCTTC. This gives the protein CASSLRQGADYGYTF.

This chain uses TRBV19 with TRBJ1-5; the match to TRBD1 covers 8 bases. In germline, CDR1 is LNHDA, CDR2 SQIVND (reference sequence). The CDR3 runs to 15 residues. V lost 7 bases, J lost 6 bases, and 11 bases stayed unmatched. CDR3 protein: CASKRTGSSGQPQHF. In DNA form, the CDR3 reads TGTGCCAGTAAAAGGACAGGGTCGTCCGGTCAGCCCCAGCATTTT.

This chain joins TRBV6-6 and TRBJ2-6; weak D call: TRBD2 (5 bases). The CDR3 covers 16 residues. Germline V gene sequence: CDR1 MNHNY, CDR2 SVGAGI (reference sequence). Trimming cost V 11 bases and J 0 bases, with 17 bases left between them. In DNA form, the CDR3 reads TGTGCCTGTCTAGGGAGTAACCTCTCTGGGGCCAACGTCCTGACTTTC. This encodes CACLGSNLSGANVLTF.

V gene TRBV7-6 combines with J gene TRBJ2-2; D call uncertain. With 4 bases removed from V and 0 bases from J, the gap between germline ends came to 12 bases. The CDR3 has 16 amino acids. The germline V gene has CDR1 SGHVS and CDR2 FNYEAQ. The CDR3 coding sequence is TGTGCCAGCAGCTCTCGGAGAGACGCGAACACCGGGGAGCTGTTTTTT. Its translation: CASSSRRDANTGELFF.

The chain has TRBV9 and TRBJ1-2; 11 bases are a match to TRBD1. The CDR3 length is 17 residues. Trimming cost V 0 bases and J 6 bases; bases outside gene matches: 10. Germline CDR1 reads SGDLS; CDR2 reads YYNGEE. The CDR3 protein is CASSVGPGTGGGNGYTF. The CDR3 DNA follows: TGTGCCAGCAGCGTAGGGCCCGGGACAGGGGGAGGGAATGGCTACACCTTC.